This entry concerns a single T cell receptor beta chain. The source of the sample is a study of blood T cell repertoires in COVID-19. As for the study in general: Nucleic acid was either cDNA or gDNA, and it came from T cells, B-cell-depleted T cells, or PBMCs.

There are 15 residues in the CDR3. Trimming shortened V by 8 bases and J by 0 bases, and 16 bases separated the two germline ends. The V gene's germline CDR1 is MDHEN and CDR2 SYDVKM. In the authors' workflow: The assay estimated nucleated cells by amplifying reference gene primers. Assay used: immunoSEQ multiplex PCR; TCRdb lists only in-frame clones, some missing. From that table come the V and J calls and clone size; the DNA was used to work out D and trimming. The table includes roughly 180,000 clones, 84% detected once. The gene calls are TRBV28 and TRBJ1-1; D uncertain. This sequence originates from a human donor in a cohort sampled during active COVID-19. Specimen: peripheral blood. CDR3 DNA: TGTGCCAGCCATTTTCGACGGGGTATGAACACTGAAGCTTTCTTT. Translation: CASHFRRGMNTEAFF.